The clone carrying this T cell receptor beta chain appeared a few times. Its antigen is unknown. CDR3 length: 18 residues. V lost 5 bases, J lost 3 bases, and 12 bases stayed unmatched. Germline CDR1 is SQVTM and CDR2 is ANQGSEA. This sample is drawn from a study of naive and memory T cell subsets. The beta constant-region primer was an equimolar mix of two oligonucleotides covering TRBC1 and TRBC2. Four rounds of PCR amplified the ligated cDNA using nested alpha and beta constant-region primers plus SP2. Each CDR3 protein gets one entry after TCRdb re-called the UMI-ligation and nested PCR reads with MiXCR. This sample has over 110,000 distinct CDR3 sequences, with under 25% found just once. After the first PCR, alpha and beta chain libraries were processed separately. CD4+ T cell IFNgamma after overnight CMV lysate exposure gave donor CMV status. CD4 T cells were positively selected, then CD8 T cells from the CD4-negative fraction.

Notes on the study in general: TCR abundance followed a power law differing between naive and memory subsets. Possibly reflecting memory cells re-expressing CD45RA, a few larger clonotypes occurred in naive repertoires, especially CD8.

V usage is TRBV29-1 and J usage is TRBJ2-1, with 14 bases fitting TRBD2. This TCR derives from a human donor in good health. Sequenced input: naive CD8+ T cells from blood. The CDR3 reads CSVSTGTSGSGFYNEQFF. The CDR3 DNA reads TGCAGCGTTTCTACCGGGACTAGCGGGAGTGGATTCTACAATGAGCAGTTCTTC.